One and the same sample provided the 10 T cell receptor beta chains below, sequenced in a study of blood T cell repertoires in COVID-19. Sequencing used immunoSEQ multiplex PCR; TCRdb keeps in-frame clones, though not all of them. The sample has 150,000 to 250,000 clones; approximately 82% are singletons. The sample consisted of peripheral blood. The receptor set was obtained from a human donor with acute or convalescent COVID-19. The donor label of this sample is uncertain.

This rearrangement joins TRBV7-3 to TRBJ2-1; D remains ambiguous. The CDR3 length is 13 residues. Germline CDR1 reads SGHTA; CDR2 reads FQGTGA. V was clipped by 5 bases and J by 5 bases, with 10 bases between them. The CDR3 coding sequence is TGTGCCAGCAGCCTCCCCCTTAACAATGAGCAGTTCTTC. Translation gives CASSLPLNNEQFF.

V gene TRBV5-1 combines with J gene TRBJ1-4; 7 positions match TRBD1. CDR3 size: 15 residues. The V gene end was trimmed by 0 bases and the J gene end by 7 bases; junction bases not matched to a gene: 6. Germline V CDR1 and CDR2: SGHRS, YFSETQ. CDR3 sequence reads: CASSLATGAVEKLFF. The CDR3 nucleotides read TGCGCCAGCAGCTTGGCCACAGGGGCGGTTGAAAAACTGTTTTTT.

The rearrangement links TRBV9 to TRBJ2-5; 11 nucleotides agree with TRBD2. The V gene's germline CDR1 is SGDLS and CDR2 YYNGEE. The CDR3 loop spans 17 amino acids. The junction had 7 bases not matched to a gene; V was cut back by 1 base and J by 2 bases. Written as DNA, the CDR3 is TGTGCCAGCAGCGTAACTAGCGGGAGTCGGGTACAAGAGACCCAGTACTTC. It codes for CASSVTSGSRVQETQYF.

The chain uses TRBV4-2 and TRBJ1-3; 7 nucleotides match TRBD1. V was pared by 3 bases and J by 0 bases, with 5 bases of the junction left unmatched. The germline CDR1 and CDR2 sequences are LGHNA and YNFKEQ. There are 16 residues in the CDR3. The CDR3 loop is CASSHARGTSGNTIYF. DNA of the CDR3: TGTGCCAGCAGCCATGCCAGGGGGACCTCTGGAAACACCATATATTTT.

The genes are TRBV10-3 and TRBJ2-2, with a tentative D call TRBD2 (5 bases). Germline V gene sequence: CDR1 ENHRY, CDR2 SYGVKD. With 3 bases removed from V and 1 base from J, the gap between germline ends came to 18 bases. The CDR3 covers 18 residues. For the CDR3, the DNA is TGTGCCATCAGTGAAACCTTTGCCGGGATGGGGAACACCGGGGAGCTGTTTTTT. The encoded protein is CAISETFAGMGNTGELFF.

This clone was recorded once. The chain recombines TRBV6-5 with TRBJ2-3; 9 bases align to TRBD2. Trimming took 7 bases from V and 5 from J; bases not matched to a gene: 4. This CDR3 has 13 residues. Germline loops: CDR1 MNHEY, CDR2 SVGAGI. The CDR3 DNA follows: TGTGCCAGCACCGGCGGGAGGGTAGATACGCAGTATTTT. Its protein is CASTGGRVDTQYF.

The gene calls are TRBV18 and TRBJ2-5, with D tentatively TRBD1 (5 bases). V shed 1 base and J shed 0 bases, with 6 bases lying between them. Per germline, CDR1 KGHSH and CDR2 LQKENI. The CDR3 is 14 residues long. The CDR3 DNA follows: TGTGCCAGCTCACCACAGACAGACCAAGAGACCCAGTACTTC. Protein sequence: CASSPQTDQETQYF.

V and J are TRBV7-3 and TRBJ1-2, with 7 bases matching TRBD1. V was pared by 2 bases and J by 7 bases, with 10 bases of the junction left unmatched. CDR3 length: 15 amino acids. From germline, CDR1 is SGHTA and CDR2 FQGTGA. The CDR3 DNA reads as TGTGCCAGCAGCTTATTTGGGGACAGTAGCGTTGGCTACACCTTC. Protein: CASSLFGDSSVGYTF.

This sequence joins TRBV5-4 and TRBJ2-1, with no clear D. Germline-derived CDR1 and CDR2 are SGHNT and YYREEE (reference sequence). The CDR3 has 15 amino acids. Trimming removed 0 bases at V and 6 bases at J, with 13 bases between. CDR3 nucleotides: TGTGCCAGCAGCTTGGGAGGTCGGCTAGTCAATGAGCAGTTCTTC. Protein: CASSLGGRLVNEQFF. Together with reference TRBV5-4 and TRBJ2-1, the CDR3 gives the full variable domain: ETGVTQSPTHLIKTRGQQVTLRCSSQSGHNTVSWYQQALGQGPQFIFQYYREEENGRGNFPPRFSGLQFPNYSSELNVNALELDDSALYLCASSLGGRLVNEQFFGPGTRLTVL.

The chain joins TRBV5-4 to TRBJ2-1, with TRBD2 matching 9 bases. After removal of 5 bases from V and 8 bases from J, the junction contained 11 bases not matched to a gene. This CDR3 is built from 15 residues. Germline V CDR1 and CDR2: SGHNT, YYREEE (reference sequence). The CDR3 sequence is CASRRGRALRDEQFF. The CDR3 DNA follows: TGTGCCAGCAGGCGCGGGAGGGCCTTGCGGGATGAGCAGTTCTTC. Using reference TRBV5-4 and TRBJ2-1 for the parts outside the CDR3, the full variable domain is ETGVTQSPTHLIKTRGQQVTLRCSSQSGHNTVSWYQQALGQGPQFIFQYYREEENGRGNFPPRFSGLQFPNYSSELNVNALELDDSALYLCASRRGRALRDEQFFGPGTRLTVL.